This record covers a single TCR beta chain. The data originate from a study of cytomegalovirus exposure and HLA in healthy donors. Study summary: HLA-typed donors contributed 80 million to 85 million unique TCRs, which were held in an early data release.

Whereas donors were nominally healthy upon sampling, unrecorded immune exposures were probable. PCR amplification relied on 60 Vbeta primers (plus 13 Jbeta primers). Clones were read by immunoSEQ multiplex PCR, and TCRdb kept only the in-frame ones, dropping some. This sample's table has approximately 150,000 clones. The CDR3 sequence is 15 residues long. CDR1 SGHKS and CDR2 YYEKEE come from the germline V gene (reference sequence). Trimming took off 3 bases at V and 3 bases at J, with 14 bases between the two ends. This TCR was recovered from a male donor in good health and CMV-seronegative. The V call is TRBV5-5, the J call TRBJ2-3, with TRBD1 as a possible D gene (6 bases). The sample comprised PBMCs. CDR3 DNA sequence: TGTGCCAGCAGCTCGGACAGATTCGTTACAGATACGCAGTATTTT. Translated, it gives CASSSDRFVTDTQYF. The full variable domain, its missing parts supplied by reference TRBV5-5 and TRBJ2-3, is DAGVTQSPTHLIKTRGQQVTLRCSPISGHKSVSWYQQVLGQGPQFIFQYYEKEERGRGNFPDRFSARQFPNYSSELNVNALLLGDSALYLCASSSDRFVTDTQYFGPGTRLTVL.